This T cell receptor (beta chain) originates from a study of CD4+ T cells in melanoma. Germline CDR1 reads MNHEY; CDR2 reads SVGAGI. The CDR3 length is 13 residues. The trim removed 6 bases at V and 5 bases at J, leaving 5 bases unmatched. On this clone itself: The target antigen is unknown.

Profiling relied on immunoSEQ multiplex PCR, and the TCRdb table lists in-frame clones only, not all of them. The sample yields 140,000 or so clones, around nine tenths seen once. Study-level results: CD8+ T cell, macrophage and B cell function reportedly correlated with neoantigen-specific CD4+ T cells. Reportedly, melanoma neoantigen-specific CD4+ T cells showed varied differentiation states.

This chain uses TRBV6-5 with TRBJ2-3; 7 bases agree with TRBD2. The receptor was derived from a human donor with melanoma. CDR3 sequence reads: CASRTPGGDTQYF. The CDR3 DNA follows: TGTGCCAGCAGAACCCCGGGGGGAGATACGCAGTATTTT.